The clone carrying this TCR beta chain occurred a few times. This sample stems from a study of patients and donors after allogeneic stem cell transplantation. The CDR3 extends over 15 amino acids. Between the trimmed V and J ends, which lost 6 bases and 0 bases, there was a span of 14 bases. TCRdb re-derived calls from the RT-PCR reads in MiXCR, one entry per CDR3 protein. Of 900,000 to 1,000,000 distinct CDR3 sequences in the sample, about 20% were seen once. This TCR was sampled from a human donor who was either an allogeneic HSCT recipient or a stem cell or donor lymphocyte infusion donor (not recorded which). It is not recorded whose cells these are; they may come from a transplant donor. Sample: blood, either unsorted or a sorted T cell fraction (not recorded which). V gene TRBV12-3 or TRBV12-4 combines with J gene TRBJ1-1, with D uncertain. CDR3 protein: CASRSKLVMNTEAFF. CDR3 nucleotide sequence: TGTGCCAGCAGATCTAAATTGGTCATGAACACTGAAGCTTTCTTT.